This T cell receptor (beta chain) derives from a study of PD-1 blockade in classical Hodgkin lymphoma. Study context: Patients in the cohort were put on intravenous nivolumab, 3 mg/kg every 2 weeks.

TCRdb's table, derived via immunoSEQ multiplex PCR, lists solely in-frame clones and lacks some. The table lists 20,000 or so clones, 70% to 90% of them singletons. The table lists this clone with a count of one. What it recognizes is unknown. Findings and limits, study-wide: Reasons behind the repertoire differences stay unclear, perhaps disease activity or earlier therapy. Only CD4+ TCR diversity, not CD8+, had risen significantly by C4D1.

The CDR3 is made up of 13 amino acids. Germline CDR1 SGDLS, CDR2 YYNGEE. Trimming pared 2 bases from V and 0 bases from J, leaving 5 bases between. Time point of the sample: cycle 4 day 1 (C4D1), after less than seven weeks of nivolumab. Each and every patient relapsed after autologous stem cell transplantation, and patients got differing brentuximab vedotin exposure. Out of thawed PBMCs, magnetic negative selection purified CD4+ T cells. Complete response, partial response or progressive disease was recorded as best response. The source was CD4+ T cells from blood, collected before the fourth cycle of nivolumab. The V gene is TRBV9, the J gene TRBJ1-1; no clear D. This receptor was taken from a human donor with classical Hodgkin lymphoma. CDR3 DNA: TGTGCCAGCAGCGTGGAACTGAACACTGAAGCTTTCTTT. Translation: CASSVELNTEAFF.